The 4 T cell receptor beta chains in this list originate from one sample, sequenced in a study of tumor-infiltrating lymphocytes in glioblastoma multiforme. Three nested ARM-PCR rounds with V-beta and C-beta primers built TCRB libraries. TCRdb reprocessed the multiplex PCR reads with MiXCR, giving one entry per CDR3 protein. The data contain approximately 10,000 distinct CDR3 sequences, approximately 65% of them singletons. The sequencing sample was made of brain tumor tissue. The origin of the receptors is a male donor with glioblastoma.

Of note for this clonotype: No conserved phenylalanine or tryptophan is present at the end of the CDR3, so a read error is the likely explanation. The CDR3 DNA sequence: TGTGCCAGCAGCTTGAGCGGACAGGGGAACACCGGGGAGCTGTTTATT. Translated, it gives CASSLSGQGNTGELFI. The genes are TRBV7-2 and TRBJ2-2; TRBD1 matches 8 bases. V lost 3 bases and J lost 1; bases outside the gene matches: 4. The germline V gene has CDR1 SGHTA and CDR2 FQGNSA. The length of the CDR3 is 16 residues.

Judged by abundance, this clonotype is medium-sized (0.01 to 0.1%). V and J are TRBV5-3 and TRBJ1-1; D unclear. TRBV5-3 is filed as an ORF, its function uncertain. V was clipped by 2 bases and J by 2 bases, with 10 bases between them. The CDR3 has 14 residues. The CDR3 nucleotides are TGTGCCAGAAGCTTCCCCCCTGAAAACACTGAAGCTTTCTTT. Amino acids: CARSFPPENTEAFF.

The V and J genes are TRBV30 and TRBJ2-7; 7 bases fit TRBD2. From germline, CDR1 is GTSNPN and CDR2 SVGIG (reference sequence). The CDR3 has 15 amino acids. The V and J ends lost 0 bases and 2 bases, in that order; junction bases with no gene match: 7. CDR3 protein: CAWSVGLAEPYEQYF. CDR3 DNA sequence: TGTGCCTGGAGTGTGGGGCTAGCGGAGCCCTACGAGCAGTACTTC.

Of note for this clonotype: The CDR3 ends on some other residue instead of the conserved phenylalanine or tryptophan, so this is likely a read error. The rearrangement joins TRBV24-1 to TRBJ1-5, with 9 positions matching TRBD1. V shed 9 bases, J shed 5 bases, and the junction held 7 bases outside the gene matches. This CDR3 comprises 14 residues. Germline V CDR1 and CDR2: KGHDR, SFDVKD. CDR3 sequence (DNA): TGTGCCACCGGTGGACAGGGGATCGATCAGCCCCAGCATCTT. It codes for CATGGQGIDQPQHL.